These 24 T cell receptor beta chains came from one sample sequenced in a study of T cell responses to AZD1222 COVID-19 vaccine. Repertoires were generated with immunoSEQ multiplex PCR, while TCRdb's copy carries only in-frame clones and drops some. The sample carries about 120,000 clones, 85% to 95% recorded once. Sequencing was performed on peripheral blood, taken on day 0 of AZD1222 vaccination. The receptors here all came from an adult in good health.

The gene calls are TRBV6-5 and TRBJ2-1; 8 bases fit TRBD1. The V gene's germline CDR1 is MNHEY and CDR2 SVGAGI. This CDR3 is 15 amino acids long. The junction had 9 bases not matched to a gene; V was cut back by 6 bases and J by 5 bases. The CDR3 DNA reads TGTGCCAGCAGCGACTGGGACAGGACTAACAATGAGCAGTTCTTC. Protein sequence: CASSDWDRTNNEQFF.

The rearrangement uses TRBV9 and TRBJ2-1; a possible D gene is TRBD2 (6 bases). The CDR3 has 14 amino acids. The V gene lost 4 bases and the J gene lost 5 bases, with 13 bases spanning the gap. The germline CDR1 and CDR2 sequences are SGDLS and YYNGEE. CDR3 residues: CASSPGTSNNEQFF. The CDR3 DNA reads as TGTGCCAGCAGCCCCGGGACTTCAAACAATGAGCAGTTCTTC. Together with reference TRBV9 and TRBJ2-1, the CDR3 gives the full variable domain: DSGVTQTPKHLITATGQRVTLRCSPRSGDLSVYWYQQSLDQGLQFLIQYYNGEERAKGNILERFSAQQFPDLHSELNLSSLELGDSALYFCASSPGTSNNEQFFGPGTRLTVL.

This clone is a singleton in its sample. The chain joins TRBV9 to TRBJ2-4; 9 positions agree with TRBD1. V gave up 0 bases and J gave up 2 bases; unmatched junction bases: 6. Germline V CDR1 and CDR2: SGDLS, YYNGEE. The CDR3 has 17 amino acids. The CDR3 coding sequence is TGTGCCAGCAGCGTAGGTGGGACAGGGCGGACCAAAAACATTCAGTACTTC. The encoded protein is CASSVGGTGRTKNIQYF. The full variable domain, its missing parts supplied by reference TRBV9 and TRBJ2-4, is DSGVTQTPKHLITATGQRVTLRCSPRSGDLSVYWYQQSLDQGLQFLIQYYNGEERAKGNILERFSAQQFPDLHSELNLSSLELGDSALYFCASSVGGTGRTKNIQYFGAGTRLSVL.

The genes are TRBV6-1 and TRBJ2-3; D unclear. Germline lookup yields CDR1 MNHNS and CDR2 SASEGT. Trimming removed 3 bases at V and 3 bases at J, with 7 bases between. This CDR3 region has 13 residues. The CDR3 here is CASSDSRTDTQYF. The DNA for the CDR3 is TGTGCCAGCAGTGATTCAAGAACAGATACGCAGTATTTT.

Here the CDR3 reads CASSTVPGVIYGYTF. CDR3 DNA: TGTGCCAGCAGTACGGTCCCGGGGGTAATCTATGGCTACACCTTC. The gene calls are TRBV28 and TRBJ1-2; weak D call: TRBD1 (5 bases). This CDR3 is 15 amino acids long. V shed 5 bases and J shed 4 bases, with 17 bases lying between them. Germline CDR1 MDHEN, CDR2 SYDVKM.

The rearrangement links TRBV24-1 to TRBJ2-1, with TRBD1 identical over 8 bases. This CDR3 region has 15 residues. The ends lost 4 bases at V and 2 bases at J; junction bases unmatched: 3. Germline V CDR1 and CDR2: KGHDR, SFDVKD. DNA of the CDR3: TGTGCCACCAGTGAGGGGACAGGACCCTACAATGAGCAGTTCTTC. Encoded protein: CATSEGTGPYNEQFF.

CDR3 sequence reads: CASSPEGRDRNYEQYF. CDR3 coding DNA: TGTGCCAGCAGTCCCGAGGGACGGGACAGAAACTACGAGCAGTACTTC. This chain joins TRBV11-3 and TRBJ2-7; 7 bases fit TRBD1. The CDR3 sequence is 16 residues long. The germline V gene encodes CDR1 SGHNT and CDR2 YENEEA. Trimming removed 6 bases from V and 3 bases from J; junction bases left unmatched: 14.

The chain is built from TRBV28 and TRBJ2-4; D assignment may be TRBD1 or TRBD2 (6 bases each). From germline, CDR1 is MDHEN and CDR2 SYDVKM. Trimming stripped 6 bases from V and 9 bases from J, with 12 bases between. This CDR3 region has 12 residues. In DNA form, the CDR3 reads TGTGCCAGCAGCCGACAGGAGGGCATTCAGTACTTC. It codes for CASSRQEGIQYF.

V is TRBV5-5 and J is TRBJ1-5, with D perhaps matching TRBD1 (5 bases). CDR3 length: 15 residues. CDR1 is SGHKS and CDR2 is YYEKEE in the germline V gene (reference sequence). Between the trimmed V and J ends, which lost 0 bases and 0 bases, there was a span of 7 bases. CDR3 in DNA: TGTGCCAGCAGCTTGGACAGGTATAGCAATCAGCCCCAGCATTTT. Translation gives CASSLDRYSNQPQHF.

The J gene is TRBJ2-3, the V gene TRBV5-1, with 13 positions matching TRBD2. V lost 10 bases and J lost 4; bases outside the gene matches: 21. The CDR3 consists of 19 residues. Germline V CDR1 and CDR2: SGHRS, YFSETQ. Written as DNA, the CDR3 is TGCGCCCCATCGGCGGGGCCGCCACTAGCGGGGGGGCCGGCAGATACGCAGTATTTT. This encodes CAPSAGPPLAGGPADTQYF.

The gene calls are TRBV28 and TRBJ1-4, with D uncertain. Trimming removed 3 bases from V and 3 bases from J, with 8 bases in between. Germline V CDR1 and CDR2: MDHEN, SYDVKM. The CDR3 runs to 14 residues. CDR3 bases: TGTGCCAGCAGTTTGACGAGTGCTAATGAAAAACTGTTTTTT. Amino acid sequence: CASSLTSANEKLFF.

This chain uses TRBV30 with TRBJ1-2, with 10 bases matching TRBD1. V trimming: 5 bases; J trimming: 6 bases; junction bases outside the gene matches: 6. The length of the CDR3 is 13 residues. The germline gives CDR1 GTSNPN, CDR2 SVGIG (reference sequence). The CDR3 protein is CAWGGQGRNGYTF. The DNA for the CDR3 is TGTGCCTGGGGGGGACAGGGGAGGAATGGCTACACCTTC.

The V call is TRBV11-3, the J call TRBJ2-5; no reliable D call. V lost 3 bases to trimming and J lost 1 base, with 6 bases between them. CDR3 length: 13 residues. Per the germline V gene, CDR1 is SGHNT and CDR2 is YENEEA. The CDR3: CASSLGVQETQYF. The CDR3 nucleotides read TGTGCCAGCAGCTTGGGTGTCCAAGAGACCCAGTACTTC.

The genes are TRBV5-1 and TRBJ2-5; D may be TRBD2 (5 bases). V lost 0 bases, J lost 4 bases, and 10 bases lay in between. The CDR3 loop spans 14 amino acids. Germline V CDR1 and CDR2: SGHRS, YFSETQ. For the CDR3, the DNA is TGCGCCAGCAGCTTGGAAGCTAGCAGAGAGACCCAGTACTTC. Its translation is CASSLEASRETQYF.

This chain joins TRBV19 and TRBJ1-6, with TRBD1 matching over 7 bases. The germline V gene has CDR1 LNHDA and CDR2 SQIVND (reference sequence). The CDR3 spans 14 residues. With V trimmed by 6 bases and J by 5 bases, 4 bases remained unmatched. Here the CDR3 DNA reads TGTGCCAGTAGCTTCGGGACAGATAATTCACCCCTCCACTTT. Its protein is CASSFGTDNSPLHF. The complete variable domain, with remaining parts taken from reference TRBV19 and TRBJ1-6, reads DGGITQSPKYLFRKEGQNVTLSCEQNLNHDAMYWYRQDPGQGLRLIYYSQIVNDFQKGDIAEGYSVSREKKESFPLTVTSAQKNPTAFYLCASSFGTDNSPLHFGNGTRLTVT.

The rearrangement links TRBV15 to TRBJ1-5; D gene ambiguous. Per the germline V gene, CDR1 is LNHNV and CDR2 is YYDKDF (reference sequence). The CDR3 contains 14 residues. Trimming cost V 1 base and J 2 bases, with 6 bases left between them. In DNA, the CDR3 is TGTGCCACCAGCAGAGGGGATGGCAATCAGCCCCAGCATTTT. It specifies CATSRGDGNQPQHF.

This clone was detected a few times. This chain uses TRBV4-1 with TRBJ2-1; 12 positions match TRBD2. The V gene end was trimmed by 5 bases and the J gene end by 2 bases; junction bases not matched to a gene: 4. Per germline, CDR1 MGHRA and CDR2 YSYEKL. The CDR3 sequence is 16 residues long. The CDR3 spells CASSALAGGPYNEQFF. DNA for the CDR3: TGCGCCAGCAGCGCACTAGCGGGGGGACCCTACAATGAGCAGTTCTTC.

The V gene is TRBV7-8, the J gene TRBJ1-4; the match to TRBD1 covers 7 bases. Germline values: CDR1 SGHVS, CDR2 FQNEAQ. J was trimmed by 7 bases and V by 5 bases; bases with no gene match: 7. This CDR3 is 14 amino acids long. The CDR3 sequence: CASSPRQGGEKLFF. The CDR3 bases are TGTGCCAGCAGCCCTCGACAGGGTGGTGAAAAACTGTTTTTT.

J is TRBJ2-7 and V is TRBV19; D uncertain. CDR3 size: 13 residues. In germline, CDR1 is LNHDA, CDR2 SQIVND (reference sequence). V lost 5 bases to trimming and J lost 1 base, with 9 bases between them. CDR3 region: CASSLSVSYEQYF. DNA for the CDR3: TGTGCCAGTAGTTTGTCAGTTTCCTACGAGCAGTACTTC.

The chain couples TRBV21-1 to TRBJ2-7; the D segment call TRBD1 is taken from the table without a DNA check. TRBV21-1 is labeled a pseudogene. This CDR3 spans 14 amino acids. Here the CDR3 reads CASSNGTVSYEQYF. CDR3 nucleotide sequence: TGTGCCAGCAGCAACGGGACAGTGTCCTACGAGCAGTACTTC.

The chain recombines TRBV23-1 with TRBJ2-1, with 9 bases fitting TRBD2. TRBV23-1 is treated as an ORF (open reading frame) with a function not yet certain. This CDR3 has 15 amino acids. The V segment lost 3 bases and the J segment 5 bases; nucleotides outside the gene matches: 5. CDR3 sequence reads: CASSQPSGGNNEQFF. CDR3 nucleotide sequence: TGCGCCAGCAGTCAGCCCAGCGGGGGGAACAATGAGCAGTTCTTC.

V usage is TRBV7-9 and J usage is TRBJ2-5; 11 nucleotides align to TRBD2. The J segment lost 0 bases and the V segment lost 3 bases, leaving 3 bases of the junction unmatched. Germline values: CDR1 SEHNR, CDR2 FQNEAQ (reference sequence). The CDR3 totals 16 residues. The CDR3 nucleotides are TGTGCCAGCAGCTTTCCTAGCGGGGGGAACCAAGAGACCCAGTACTTC. Protein sequence: CASSFPSGGNQETQYF.

V usage is TRBV7-9 and J usage is TRBJ2-7, with a tentative D call TRBD2 (5 bases). Looked up from germline, CDR1 is SEHNR and CDR2 is FQNEAQ (reference sequence). Trimming took off 4 bases at V and 2 bases at J, with 12 bases between the two ends. This CDR3 contains 14 residues. CDR3 nucleotide sequence: TGTGCCAGCAGCTCGTGGTTGACTACCTACGAGCAGTACTTC. This codes for CASSSWLTTYEQYF.

The chain couples TRBV6-2 or TRBV6-3 to TRBJ1-2; D unclear. V was cut by 4 bases and J by 2 bases, with 8 bases left in between. CDR3 length: 13 residues. Germline CDR1 and CDR2: MNHEY and SVGEGT. This CDR3 reads CASSSLANYGYTF. DNA for the CDR3: TGTGCCAGCAGTTCTTTGGCGAACTATGGCTACACCTTC.